This is a list of T cell receptor beta chains from one sample in a study of CD8 T cells in Susac syndrome. A single record per CDR3 protein comes from TCRdb applying MiXCR to the immunoSEQ multiplex PCR reads. The table has around 270,000 distinct CDR3 sequences, 85% seen once. The source material was CD8+ T cells from PBMCs. The receptors shown here come from a human donor with multiple sclerosis. Each CDR3 is given with its conserved first and last residue. D genes are given only for firm matches. Rows give clone size only sometimes, using once, few, many, or a class for an expanded clone.

d_call: .
j_call: TRBJ2-7
v_call: TRBV30
cdr3_length: 15
clone_size: .
cdr3_nt: TGTGCCTGGAGTGTTCCCGGCAGGGAGACCCACGAGCAGTACTTC
cdr3_aa: CAWSVPGRETHEQYF

d_call: TRBD2
j_call: TRBJ2-1
v_call: TRBV27
cdr3_length: 16
clone_size: .
cdr3_nt: TGTGCCAGCAGTAGGCCCCTCGGGGACGGGGGGGATGAGCAGTTCTTC
cdr3_aa: CASSRPLGDGGDEQFF

d_call: TRBD1
j_call: TRBJ1-5
v_call: TRBV27
cdr3_length: 15
clone_size: .
cdr3_nt: TGTGCCAGCAGTTACACGACAGGGTACAATCAGCCCCAGCATTTT
cdr3_aa: CASSYTTGYNQPQHF

d_call: TRBD2
j_call: TRBJ2-7
v_call: TRBV13
cdr3_length: 15
clone_size: .
cdr3_nt: TGTGCCAGCAGCCCCGCTGGAGCGGGAGACTACGAGCAGCACTTC
cdr3_aa: CASSPAGAGDYEQHF

d_call: .
j_call: TRBJ1-1
v_call: TRBV12-3/TRBV12-4
cdr3_length: 15
clone_size: .
cdr3_nt: TGTGCCAGCAGTGGAACTCGGTGGGGGAACACTGAAGCTTTCTTT
cdr3_aa: CASSGTRWGNTEAFF

d_call: .
j_call: TRBJ1-1
v_call: TRBV4-1
cdr3_length: 15
clone_size: .
cdr3_nt: TGCGCCAGCAGCCAAGTCGGCAGTCTGAACACTGAAGCTTTCTTT
cdr3_aa: CASSQVGSLNTEAFF

d_call: TRBD2
j_call: TRBJ2-7
v_call: TRBV19
cdr3_length: 16
clone_size: .
cdr3_nt: TGTGCCAGTAGTATTGGGGGACTAGCGGGTACCTACGAGCAGTACTTC
cdr3_aa: CASSIGGLAGTYEQYF

d_call: .
j_call: TRBJ2-1
v_call: TRBV29-1
cdr3_length: 13
clone_size: .
cdr3_nt: TGCAGCGTTGAAAGGACAGCGCACAATGAGCAGTTCTTC
cdr3_aa: CSVERTAHNEQFF

d_call: TRBD1
j_call: TRBJ1-1
v_call: TRBV27
cdr3_length: 13
clone_size: .
cdr3_nt: TGTGCCAGCAATGACAGGGAGGGCACTGAAGCTTTCTTT
cdr3_aa: CASNDREGTEAFF

d_call: .
j_call: TRBJ1-2
v_call: TRBV19
cdr3_length: 14
clone_size: .
cdr3_nt: TGTGCCAGTAGTATAGACTTACAGTACTATGGCTACACCTTC
cdr3_aa: CASSIDLQYYGYTF

d_call: TRBD1
j_call: TRBJ2-3
v_call: TRBV19
cdr3_length: 16
clone_size: .
cdr3_nt: TGTGCCAGTAGTCCCAACAGGGGAAGAGGCACAGATACGCAGTATTTT
cdr3_aa: CASSPNRGRGTDTQYF

d_call: .
j_call: TRBJ1-3
v_call: TRBV28
cdr3_length: 15
clone_size: .
cdr3_nt: TGTGCCAGCAGTCCCGGGCGGGGGCCTGGAAACACCATATATTTT
cdr3_aa: CASSPGRGPGNTIYF

d_call: TRBD2
j_call: TRBJ2-7
v_call: TRBV20-1
cdr3_length: 15
clone_size: .
cdr3_nt: TGCAGTGCTAGAGCGCTAGCGGGAGCAGACTACGAGCAGTACTTC
cdr3_aa: CSARALAGADYEQYF

d_call: .
j_call: TRBJ1-5
v_call: TRBV27
cdr3_length: 17
clone_size: .
cdr3_nt: TGTGCCAGCAGTTCGGGCTCGGGGTCCCTCGCATATCAGCCCCAGCATTTT
cdr3_aa: CASSSGSGSLAYQPQHF

d_call: TRBD1
j_call: TRBJ1-2
v_call: TRBV12-3/TRBV12-4
cdr3_length: 17
clone_size: .
cdr3_nt: TGTGCCAGCAGTTTTCTTCAGTTCCCCAGGGGGTTCTATGGCTACACCTTC
cdr3_aa: CASSFLQFPRGFYGYTF

d_call: .
j_call: TRBJ2-1
v_call: TRBV5-1
cdr3_length: 16
clone_size: .
cdr3_nt: TGCGCCAGCAGCCCGGGACTCCGAAGCTCCTACAATGAGCAGTTCTTC
cdr3_aa: CASSPGLRSSYNEQFF

d_call: .
j_call: TRBJ2-7
v_call: TRBV7-4
cdr3_length: 18
clone_size: .
cdr3_nt: TGTGCCAGCAGCTTATTACCGTCTGCGGGTGAAAAGGCTAGGGAGCAGTACTTC
cdr3_aa: CASSLLPSAGEKAREQYF

d_call: TRBD2
j_call: TRBJ2-1
v_call: TRBV5-6
cdr3_length: 16
clone_size: .
cdr3_nt: TGTGCCAGCAAGGGCCCCGCTAGCGGGAGGGGCTATGAGCAGTTCTTC
cdr3_aa: CASKGPASGRGYEQFF

d_call: .
j_call: TRBJ1-6
v_call: TRBV29-1
cdr3_length: 17
clone_size: .
cdr3_nt: TGCAGCGTTGAAGGGCTTATGGAGGGGCCTAGGAATTCACCCCTCCACTTT
cdr3_aa: CSVEGLMEGPRNSPLHF

d_call: .
j_call: TRBJ2-7
v_call: TRBV27
cdr3_length: 15
clone_size: once
cdr3_nt: TGTGCCAGCAGTCCGAGGCGGGAACTCTCCTACGAGCAGTACTTC
cdr3_aa: CASSPRRELSYEQYF

d_call: TRBD1
j_call: TRBJ1-2
v_call: TRBV27
cdr3_length: 17
clone_size: .
cdr3_nt: TGTGCCAGCAGTTCCCCTCGTCCGGGACAGGTCTCATATGGCTACACCTTC
cdr3_aa: CASSSPRPGQVSYGYTF

d_call: .
j_call: TRBJ1-1
v_call: TRBV6-2/TRBV6-3
cdr3_length: 12
clone_size: .
cdr3_nt: TGTGCCAGCAGTTTTTTGGGCGCTGAAGCTTTCTTT
cdr3_aa: CASSFLGAEAFF

d_call: TRBD1
j_call: TRBJ1-5
v_call: TRBV28
cdr3_length: 15
clone_size: .
cdr3_nt: TGTGCCAGCAGTATTACCGGGACAGGGGACCAGCCCCAGCATTTT
cdr3_aa: CASSITGTGDQPQHF

d_call: TRBD2
j_call: TRBJ2-7
v_call: TRBV7-9
cdr3_length: 15
clone_size: .
cdr3_nt: TGTGCCAGCAGCTTGGGGCGGGAGGTTTCCTACGAGCAGTACTTC
cdr3_aa: CASSLGREVSYEQYF

d_call: TRBD1
j_call: TRBJ2-1
v_call: TRBV10-3
cdr3_length: 13
clone_size: .
cdr3_nt: TGTGCCATCACCCTCCCCCCAGGGGGTGAGCAGTTCTTC
cdr3_aa: CAITLPPGGEQFF

d_call: .
j_call: TRBJ2-3
v_call: TRBV9
cdr3_length: 18
clone_size: .
cdr3_nt: TGTGCCAGCAGCGTAGCTACCGACTTCCAGGGGAACACAGATACGCAGTATTTT
cdr3_aa: CASSVATDFQGNTDTQYF

d_call: .
j_call: TRBJ2-1
v_call: TRBV28
cdr3_length: 14
clone_size: few
cdr3_nt: TGTGCCAGCAGTTTATTGGCGGGCTACAATGAGCAGTTCTTC
cdr3_aa: CASSLLAGYNEQFF

d_call: .
j_call: TRBJ1-1
v_call: TRBV12-3/TRBV12-4
cdr3_length: 13
clone_size: .
cdr3_nt: TGTGCCAGCAGTTTAGTGGGGGATGCTGAAGCTTTCTTT
cdr3_aa: CASSLVGDAEAFF

d_call: TRBD2
j_call: TRBJ2-7
v_call: TRBV6-5
cdr3_length: 17
clone_size: .
cdr3_nt: TGTGCCAGCAGTTACTGGACTAGCGGGGAGACCGGCGCCGAGCAGTACTTC
cdr3_aa: CASSYWTSGETGAEQYF

d_call: .
j_call: TRBJ1-1
v_call: TRBV15
cdr3_length: 13
clone_size: .
cdr3_nt: TGTGCCACCAACAGGGTACGTGGCACTGAAGCTTTCTTT
cdr3_aa: CATNRVRGTEAFF

d_call: .
j_call: TRBJ2-5
v_call: TRBV7-6
cdr3_length: 13
clone_size: .
cdr3_nt: TGTGCCAGCGGGGTACGGAGCCAAGAGACCCAGTACTTC
cdr3_aa: CASGVRSQETQYF

d_call: TRBD1
j_call: TRBJ2-3
v_call: TRBV6-4
cdr3_length: 16
clone_size: .
cdr3_nt: TGTGCCAGCAGTGATGGGGCAGGGGGCAACACAGATACGCAGTATTTT
cdr3_aa: CASSDGAGGNTDTQYF

d_call: TRBD1
j_call: TRBJ1-2
v_call: TRBV29-1
cdr3_length: 16
clone_size: once
cdr3_nt: TGCAGCGTTGAGGCGAGACAGGGGTCGGTTAACTATGGCTACACCTTC
cdr3_aa: CSVEARQGSVNYGYTF

d_call: TRBD1
j_call: TRBJ2-1
v_call: TRBV30
cdr3_length: 13
clone_size: .
cdr3_nt: TGTGCCTGGAGGGGGGTCGGAGACAGGGCGCAGTTCTTC
cdr3_aa: CAWRGVGDRAQFF

d_call: .
j_call: TRBJ2-7
v_call: TRBV9
cdr3_length: 13
clone_size: .
cdr3_nt: TGTGCCAGCAGCGTAGAGGTGGCGACCGAGCAGTACTTC
cdr3_aa: CASSVEVATEQYF

d_call: .
j_call: TRBJ2-1
v_call: TRBV10-3
cdr3_length: 14
clone_size: .
cdr3_nt: TGTGCCATCAGTGAGGCCGGGGGCAACAATGAGCAGTTCTTC
cdr3_aa: CAISEAGGNNEQFF

d_call: .
j_call: TRBJ1-5
v_call: TRBV12-3/TRBV12-4
cdr3_length: 15
clone_size: .
cdr3_nt: TGTGCCAGCAGTTTAGTCGACAGTGCAAATCAGCCCCAGCATTTT
cdr3_aa: CASSLVDSANQPQHF

d_call: TRBD2
j_call: TRBJ2-7
v_call: TRBV20-1
cdr3_length: 18
clone_size: .
cdr3_nt: TGCAGTGCTAGAGATTGGGGACTAGCGGGACCAGGAGCCTACGAGCAGTACTTC
cdr3_aa: CSARDWGLAGPGAYEQYF

d_call: .
j_call: TRBJ2-2
v_call: TRBV6-2/TRBV6-3
cdr3_length: 18
clone_size: .
cdr3_nt: TGTGCCAGCAGTTATATAGGGAGCCAGATCGCGAACACCGGGGAGCTGTTTTTT
cdr3_aa: CASSYIGSQIANTGELFF

d_call: .
j_call: TRBJ1-5
v_call: TRBV6-6
cdr3_length: 13
clone_size: .
cdr3_nt: TGTGCCAGCAGTTTTGTTGAGTTTCAGCCCCAGCATTTT
cdr3_aa: CASSFVEFQPQHF

d_call: TRBD2
j_call: TRBJ2-3
v_call: TRBV20-1
cdr3_length: 14
clone_size: .
cdr3_nt: TGCAGTGCTAGACTAGCGGCAACCACAGATACGCAGTATTTT
cdr3_aa: CSARLAATTDTQYF

d_call: TRBD1
j_call: TRBJ1-1
v_call: TRBV29-1
cdr3_length: 12
clone_size: .
cdr3_nt: TGCAGCGTTGGGGACAGAGGACTCGAAGCTTTCTTT
cdr3_aa: CSVGDRGLEAFF